Given below is one T cell receptor beta chain in context. Its ends do not fully match the called genes, so a read error is possible. The data were obtained in a study of blood T cells in healthy people across ages. Donation came from healthy Caucasian individuals in Russia who were aged about 6 to 100. PCR was performed a second time for roughly 7 to 11 cycles using a sample-barcoded 5' primer and a J-beta primer mix. Each CDR3 protein is one row after TCRdb ran MiXCR on the 5' RACE reads. The table includes about 970,000 distinct CDR3 sequences, about 53% detected once. Germline V lookup: CDR1 LGHNA, CDR2 YSLEER. The CDR3 contains 18 residues.

The V gene is TRBV4-3, the J gene TRBJ2-6, with a tentative D call TRBD2 (6 bases). The TCR sequence derives from a woman aged 60 to 75 in good health. The source material was blood. The CDR3 protein is CASSQASGTGVGADVLTF. CDR3 coding DNA: TGCGCCAGCAGCCAAGCCTCCGGGACGGGGGTTGGGGCCGACGTCCTGACTTTC.